This T cell receptor beta chain was recorded in a study of spatial heterogeneity in lung cancer. The overall study: Detection consistently captured more beta-chain sequences than alpha-chain sequences.

Time point in this sample: sample taken at primary tumor resection. CDR1 SGHTA and CDR2 FQGNSA come from the germline V gene. This CDR3 region has 12 residues. V was clipped by 4 bases and J by 8 bases, with 8 bases between them. A single record per CDR3 protein comes from TCRdb applying MiXCR to the 5' RACE reads. Among about 14,000 distinct CDR3 sequences, about 4.5% were seen once, and the ten largest hold roughly 18%. Overall study results and limits: Within tumors, counts of expanded alpha and beta TCRs tracked tumor mutation counts.

This clonotype was seen many times. Its specificity is not known. For a library built for alpha chains, this beta chain is a stray read; little rests on its size. The chain uses TRBV7-2 and TRBJ1-4, with D possibly being TRBD1 (6 bases). The sample here was lung tumor tissue, taken at surgery. The source of this sequence is a female donor with early-stage non-small cell lung cancer. CDR3 sequence (DNA): TGTGCCAGCAGCTCGCAGGGGGAAAAACTGTTTTTT. Encoded protein: CASSSQGEKLFF.